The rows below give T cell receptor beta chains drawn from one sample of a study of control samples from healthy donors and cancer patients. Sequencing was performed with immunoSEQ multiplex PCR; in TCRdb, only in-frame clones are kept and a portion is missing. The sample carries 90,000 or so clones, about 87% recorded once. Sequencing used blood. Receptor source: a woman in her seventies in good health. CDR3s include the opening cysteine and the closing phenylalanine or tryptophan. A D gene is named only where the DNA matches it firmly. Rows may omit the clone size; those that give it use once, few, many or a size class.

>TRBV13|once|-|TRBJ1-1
TGTGCCAGCAGTCTCACCGGAGAAGCTTTCTTT
CASSLTGEAFF
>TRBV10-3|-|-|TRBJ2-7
TGTGCCATCAGTGTCACCCCACCGAGCGAGCAGTACTTC
CAISVTPPSEQYF
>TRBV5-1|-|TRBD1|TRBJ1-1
TGCGCCAGCAGCGGGGGGACAGAGGGCACTGAAGCTTTCTTT
CASSGGTEGTEAFF
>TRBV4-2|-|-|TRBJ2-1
TGTGCCAGCAGCCAAGACCCCACCAACAATGAGCAGTTCTTC
CASSQDPTNNEQFF
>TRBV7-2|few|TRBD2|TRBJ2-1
TGTGCCAGCAGCTTAAGCGGGAGCCCTCGGCATGAGCAGTTCTTC
CASSLSGSPRHEQFF
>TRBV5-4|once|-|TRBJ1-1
TGTGCCAGCAGCTTACGGGGCGACACTGAAGCTTTCTTT
CASSLRGDTEAFF
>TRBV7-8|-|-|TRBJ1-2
TGTGCCGGCAGCTTCGGGGGACTCGACTATGGCTACACCTTC
CAGSFGGLDYGYTF
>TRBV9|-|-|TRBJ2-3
TGTGCCAGCAGCGTAGGAAGGGGATTGGGGAGGGATACGCAGTATTTT
CASSVGRGLGRDTQYF
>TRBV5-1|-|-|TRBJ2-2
TGCGCCAGCAGCTTGGCACCCGCCTCGACCGGGGAGCTGTTTTTT
CASSLAPASTGELFF
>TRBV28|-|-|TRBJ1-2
TGTGCCAGCACCTCCCCCTATGGCTACACCTTC
CASTSPYGYTF
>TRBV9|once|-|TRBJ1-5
TGTGCCAGCAGCCCCGGCGGCAGCAATCAGCCCCAGCATTTT
CASSPGGSNQPQHF
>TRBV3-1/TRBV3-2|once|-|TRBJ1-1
TGTGCCAGCAGCCACGGGGGCACTGAAGCTTTCTTT
CASSHGGTEAFF
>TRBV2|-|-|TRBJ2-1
TGTGCCAGCAGTGAAATTGGGGCTAGTGAGCAGTTCTTC
CASSEIGASEQFF